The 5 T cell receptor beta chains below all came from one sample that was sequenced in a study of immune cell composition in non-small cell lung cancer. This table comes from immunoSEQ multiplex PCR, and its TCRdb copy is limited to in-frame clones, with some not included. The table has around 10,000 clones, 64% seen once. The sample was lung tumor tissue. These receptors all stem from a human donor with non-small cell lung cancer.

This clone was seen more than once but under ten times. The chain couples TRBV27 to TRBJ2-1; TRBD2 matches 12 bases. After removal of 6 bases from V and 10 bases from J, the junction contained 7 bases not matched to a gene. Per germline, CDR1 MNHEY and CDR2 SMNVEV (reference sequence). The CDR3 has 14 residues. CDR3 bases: TGTGCCAGCAGGAGGACTAGCGGGAACCCCGAGCAGTTCTTC. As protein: CASRRTSGNPEQFF.

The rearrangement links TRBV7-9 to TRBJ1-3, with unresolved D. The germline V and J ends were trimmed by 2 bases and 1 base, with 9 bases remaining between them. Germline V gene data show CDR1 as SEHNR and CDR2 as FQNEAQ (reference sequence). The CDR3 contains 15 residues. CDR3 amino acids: CASSLFSGSGNTIYF. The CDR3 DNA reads TGTGCCAGCAGCTTATTCTCGGGGTCTGGAAACACCATATATTTT.

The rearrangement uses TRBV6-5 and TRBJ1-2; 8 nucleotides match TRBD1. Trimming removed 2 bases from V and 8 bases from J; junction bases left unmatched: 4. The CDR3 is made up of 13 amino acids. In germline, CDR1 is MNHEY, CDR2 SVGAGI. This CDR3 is CASSYDRGQGYTF. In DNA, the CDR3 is TGTGCCAGCAGTTACGACAGGGGCCAGGGCTACACCTTC.

The CDR3 region has the DNA TGTGCCAGCAGCTTAGATGGGCTAGCGGCCTACGAGCAGTACTTC. Amino acids: CASSLDGLAAYEQYF. J is TRBJ2-7 and V is TRBV11-2, with TRBD2 matching 7 bases. This CDR3 has 15 amino acids. CDR1 and CDR2 from the germline V gene are SGHAT and FQNNGV. With V trimmed by 0 bases and J by 2 bases, 4 bases remained unmatched.

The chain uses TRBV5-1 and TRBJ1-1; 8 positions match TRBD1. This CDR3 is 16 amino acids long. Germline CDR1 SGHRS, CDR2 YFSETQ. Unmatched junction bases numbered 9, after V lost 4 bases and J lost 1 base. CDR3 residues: CASSPTAGQENTEAFF. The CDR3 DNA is TGCGCCAGCAGCCCGACGGCGGGACAGGAGAACACTGAAGCTTTCTTT.